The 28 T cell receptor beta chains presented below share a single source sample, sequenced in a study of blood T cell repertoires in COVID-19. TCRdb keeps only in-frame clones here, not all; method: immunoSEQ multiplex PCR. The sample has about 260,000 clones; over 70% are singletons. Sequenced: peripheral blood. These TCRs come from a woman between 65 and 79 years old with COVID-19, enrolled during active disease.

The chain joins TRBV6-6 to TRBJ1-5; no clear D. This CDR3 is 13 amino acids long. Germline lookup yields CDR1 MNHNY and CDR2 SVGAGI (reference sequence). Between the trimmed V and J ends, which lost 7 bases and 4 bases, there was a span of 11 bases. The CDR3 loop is CASTLSLNQPQHF. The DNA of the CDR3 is TGTGCCAGCACCCTCAGTTTAAATCAGCCCCAGCATTTT.

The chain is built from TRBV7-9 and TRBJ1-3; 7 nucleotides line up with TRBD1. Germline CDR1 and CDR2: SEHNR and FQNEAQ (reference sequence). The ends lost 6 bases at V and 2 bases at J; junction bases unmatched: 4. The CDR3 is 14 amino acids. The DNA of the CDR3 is TGTGCCAGCAGGCCACAGGGGACTGGAAACACCATATATTTT. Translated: CASRPQGTGNTIYF.

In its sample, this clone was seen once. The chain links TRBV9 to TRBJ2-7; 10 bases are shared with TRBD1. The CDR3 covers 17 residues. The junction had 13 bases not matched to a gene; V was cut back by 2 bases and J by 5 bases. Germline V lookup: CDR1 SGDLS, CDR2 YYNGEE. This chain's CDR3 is CASSVSSDGTGAHEQYF. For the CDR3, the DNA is TGTGCCAGCAGCGTTTCCTCAGACGGGACAGGGGCTCACGAGCAGTACTTC. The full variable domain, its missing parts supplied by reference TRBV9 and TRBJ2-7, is DSGVTQTPKHLITATGQRVTLRCSPRSGDLSVYWYQQSLDQGLQFLIQYYNGEERAKGNILERFSAQQFPDLHSELNLSSLELGDSALYFCASSVSSDGTGAHEQYFGPGTRLTVT.

CDR3 DNA sequence: TGTGCCAGCAGCTTAGAGGGTGCCGGGAGGGCCACAGATACGCAGTATTTT. This codes for CASSLEGAGRATDTQYF. This rearrangement joins TRBV11-2 to TRBJ2-3, with 8 nucleotides matching TRBD2. Unmatched junction bases numbered 7, after V lost 0 bases and J lost 2 bases. The CDR3 totals 17 residues. The germline V gene encodes CDR1 SGHAT and CDR2 FQNNGV.

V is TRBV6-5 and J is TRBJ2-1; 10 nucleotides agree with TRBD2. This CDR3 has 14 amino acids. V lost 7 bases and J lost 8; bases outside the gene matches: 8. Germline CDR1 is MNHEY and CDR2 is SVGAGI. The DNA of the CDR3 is TGTGCCAGCACTGGGGTAGCGGGAGGTTATGAGCAGTTCTTC. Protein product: CASTGVAGGYEQFF.

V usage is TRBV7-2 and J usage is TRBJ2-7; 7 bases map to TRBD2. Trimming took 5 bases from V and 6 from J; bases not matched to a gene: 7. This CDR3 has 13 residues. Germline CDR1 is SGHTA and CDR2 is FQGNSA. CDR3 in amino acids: CASSREGAGEQYF. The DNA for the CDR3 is TGTGCCAGCAGCAGGGAGGGAGCGGGCGAGCAGTACTTC.

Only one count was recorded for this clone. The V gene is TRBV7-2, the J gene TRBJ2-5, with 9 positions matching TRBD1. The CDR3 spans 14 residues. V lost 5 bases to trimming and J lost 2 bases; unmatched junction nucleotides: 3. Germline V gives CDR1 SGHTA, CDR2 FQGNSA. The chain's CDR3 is CASSVDRGQETQYF. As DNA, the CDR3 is TGTGCCAGCAGCGTTGACAGGGGGCAAGAGACCCAGTACTTC. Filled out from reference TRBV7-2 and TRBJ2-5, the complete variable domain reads GAGVSQSPSNKVTEKGKDVELRCDPISGHTALYWYRQSLGQGLEFLIYFQGNSAPDKSGLPSDRFSAERTGGSVSTLTIQRTQQEDSAVYLCASSVDRGQETQYFGPGTRLLVL.

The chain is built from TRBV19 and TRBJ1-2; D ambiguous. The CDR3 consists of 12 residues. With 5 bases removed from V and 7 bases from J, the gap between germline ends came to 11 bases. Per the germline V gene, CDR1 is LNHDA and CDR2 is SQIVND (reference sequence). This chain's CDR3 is CASSGTSGGYTF. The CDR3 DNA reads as TGTGCCAGTAGTGGAACTTCGGGTGGCTACACCTTC.

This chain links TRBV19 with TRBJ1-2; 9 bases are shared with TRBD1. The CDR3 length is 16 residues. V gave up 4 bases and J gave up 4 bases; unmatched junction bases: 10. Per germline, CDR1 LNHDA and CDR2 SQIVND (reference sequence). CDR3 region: CASSKGQGLRTYGYTF. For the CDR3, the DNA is TGTGCCAGTAGTAAGGGACAGGGCTTGAGGACCTATGGCTACACCTTC. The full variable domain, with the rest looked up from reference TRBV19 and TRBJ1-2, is DGGITQSPKYLFRKEGQNVTLSCEQNLNHDAMYWYRQDPGQGLRLIYYSQIVNDFQKGDIAEGYSVSREKKESFPLTVTSAQKNPTAFYLCASSKGQGLRTYGYTFGSGTRLTVV.

This chain's CDR3 is CASSQDKRVHSPLHF. DNA for the CDR3: TGCGCCAGCAGCCAAGATAAGAGGGTGCATTCACCCCTCCACTTT. V is TRBV4-3 and J is TRBJ1-6; D uncertain. Between the trimmed V and J ends, which lost 0 bases and 8 bases, there was a span of 11 bases. CDR3 size: 15 residues. Germline CDR1 LGHNA, CDR2 YSLEER.

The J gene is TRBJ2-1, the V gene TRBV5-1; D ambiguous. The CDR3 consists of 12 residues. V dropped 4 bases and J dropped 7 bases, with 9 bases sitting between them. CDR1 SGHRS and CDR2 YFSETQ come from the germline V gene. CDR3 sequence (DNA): TGCGCCAGCAGCGAATCGAGGAATGAGCAGTTCTTC. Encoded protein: CASSESRNEQFF.

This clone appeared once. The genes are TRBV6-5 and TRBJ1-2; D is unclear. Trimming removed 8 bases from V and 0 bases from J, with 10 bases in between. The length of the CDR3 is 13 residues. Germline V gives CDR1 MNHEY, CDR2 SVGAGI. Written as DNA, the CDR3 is TGTGCCAGCTACATTCCGACTAACTATGGCTACACCTTC. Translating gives CASYIPTNYGYTF.

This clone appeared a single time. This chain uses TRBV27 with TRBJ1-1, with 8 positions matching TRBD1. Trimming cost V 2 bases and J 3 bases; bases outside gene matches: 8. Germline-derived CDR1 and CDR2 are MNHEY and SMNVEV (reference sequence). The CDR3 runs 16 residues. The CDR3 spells CASSLNGQGQYTEAFF. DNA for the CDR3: TGTGCCAGCAGTTTAAACGGACAGGGTCAATACACTGAAGCTTTCTTT.

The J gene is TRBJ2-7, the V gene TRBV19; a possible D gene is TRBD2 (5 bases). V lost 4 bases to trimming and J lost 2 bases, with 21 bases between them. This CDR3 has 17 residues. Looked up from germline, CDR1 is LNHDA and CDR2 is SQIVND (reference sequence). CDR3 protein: CASSTKLDGVWPYEQYF. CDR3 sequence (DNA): TGTGCCAGTAGTACCAAACTTGACGGGGTCTGGCCCTACGAGCAGTACTTC.

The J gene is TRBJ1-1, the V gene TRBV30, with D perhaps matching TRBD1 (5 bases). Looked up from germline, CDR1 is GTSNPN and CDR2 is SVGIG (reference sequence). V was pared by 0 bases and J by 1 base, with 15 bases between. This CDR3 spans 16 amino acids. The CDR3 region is CAWSVRVRGGNTEAFF. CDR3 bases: TGTGCCTGGAGTGTACGAGTACGGGGGGGGAACACTGAAGCTTTCTTT. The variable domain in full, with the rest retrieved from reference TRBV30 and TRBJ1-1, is SQTIHQWPATLVQPVGSPLSLECTVEGTSNPNLYWYRQAAGRGLQLLFYSVGIGQISSEVPQNLSASRPQDRQFILSSKKLLLSDSGFYLCAWSVRVRGGNTEAFFGQGTRLTVV.

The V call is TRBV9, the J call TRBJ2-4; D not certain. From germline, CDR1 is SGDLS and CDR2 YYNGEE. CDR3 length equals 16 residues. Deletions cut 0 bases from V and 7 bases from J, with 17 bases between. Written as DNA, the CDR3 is TGTGCCAGCAGCGTAGATCCCCGCGGATATGATAACATTCAGTACTTC. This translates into CASSVDPRGYDNIQYF.

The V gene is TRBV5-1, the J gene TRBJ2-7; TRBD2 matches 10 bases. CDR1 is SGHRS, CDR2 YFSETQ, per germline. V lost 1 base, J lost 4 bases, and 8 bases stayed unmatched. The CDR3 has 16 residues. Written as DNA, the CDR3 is TGCGCCAGCAGCTTGCCAGCGGGAGGGCCTGGGTACGAGCAGTACTTC. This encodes CASSLPAGGPGYEQYF.

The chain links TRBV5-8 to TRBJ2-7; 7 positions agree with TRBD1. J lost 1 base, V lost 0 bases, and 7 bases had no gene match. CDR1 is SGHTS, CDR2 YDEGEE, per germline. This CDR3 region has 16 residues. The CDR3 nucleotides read TGTGCCAGCAGCTTGGTAATCGGGACAGTTTCCTACGAGCAGTACTTC. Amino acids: CASSLVIGTVSYEQYF.

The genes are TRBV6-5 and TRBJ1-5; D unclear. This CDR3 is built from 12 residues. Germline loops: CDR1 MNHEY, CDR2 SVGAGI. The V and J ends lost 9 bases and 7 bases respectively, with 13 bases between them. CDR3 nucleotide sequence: TGTGCCAGTTGGAACAGTGGGCAGCCCCAGCATTTT. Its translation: CASWNSGQPQHF.

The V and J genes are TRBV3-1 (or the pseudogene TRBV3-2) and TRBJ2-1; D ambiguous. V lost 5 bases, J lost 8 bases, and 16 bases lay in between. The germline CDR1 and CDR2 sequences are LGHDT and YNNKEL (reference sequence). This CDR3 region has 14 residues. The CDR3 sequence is CASSETLRRDEQFF. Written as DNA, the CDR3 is TGTGCCAGCAGCGAGACTTTGCGCCGGGATGAGCAGTTCTTC.

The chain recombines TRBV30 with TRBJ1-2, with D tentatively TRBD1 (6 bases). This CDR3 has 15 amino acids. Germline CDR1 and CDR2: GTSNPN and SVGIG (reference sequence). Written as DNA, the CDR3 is TGTGCGTTAGGGGTGGCAGGGGTGACCAACTATGGCTACACCTTC. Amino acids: CALGVAGVTNYGYTF.

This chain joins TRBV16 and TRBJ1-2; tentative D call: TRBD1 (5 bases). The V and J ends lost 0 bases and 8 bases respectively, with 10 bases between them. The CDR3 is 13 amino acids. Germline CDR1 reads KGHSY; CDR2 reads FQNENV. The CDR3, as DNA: TGTGCCAGCAGCCAATCTGGGGCGTACGGCTACACCTTC. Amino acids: CASSQSGAYGYTF. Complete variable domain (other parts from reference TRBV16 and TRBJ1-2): GEEVAQTPKHLVRGEGQKAKLYCAPIKGHSYVFWYQQVLKNEFKFLISFQNENVFDETGMPKERFSAKCLPNSPCSLEIQATKLEDSAVYFCASSQSGAYGYTFGSGTRLTVV.

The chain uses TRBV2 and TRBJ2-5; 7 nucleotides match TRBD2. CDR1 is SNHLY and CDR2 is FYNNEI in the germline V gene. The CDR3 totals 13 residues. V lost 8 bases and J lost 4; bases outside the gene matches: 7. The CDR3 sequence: CASGGGRRETQYF. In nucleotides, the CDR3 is TGTGCCAGCGGGGGGGGGAGAAGAGAGACCCAGTACTTC.

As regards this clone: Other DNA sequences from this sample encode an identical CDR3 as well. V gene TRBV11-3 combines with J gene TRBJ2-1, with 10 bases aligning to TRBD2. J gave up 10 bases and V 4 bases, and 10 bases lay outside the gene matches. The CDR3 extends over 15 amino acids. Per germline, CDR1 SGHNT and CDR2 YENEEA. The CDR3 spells CASSWGLAGEGEQFF. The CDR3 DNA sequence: TGTGCCAGCAGCTGGGGGCTAGCGGGAGAAGGAGAGCAGTTCTTC.

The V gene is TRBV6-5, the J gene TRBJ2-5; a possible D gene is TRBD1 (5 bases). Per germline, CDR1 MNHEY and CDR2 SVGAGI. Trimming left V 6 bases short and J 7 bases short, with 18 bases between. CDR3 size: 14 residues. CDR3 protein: CASRKEGGRGTQYF. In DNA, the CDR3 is TGTGCCAGCAGAAAAGAAGGTGGTAGGGGGACCCAGTACTTC.

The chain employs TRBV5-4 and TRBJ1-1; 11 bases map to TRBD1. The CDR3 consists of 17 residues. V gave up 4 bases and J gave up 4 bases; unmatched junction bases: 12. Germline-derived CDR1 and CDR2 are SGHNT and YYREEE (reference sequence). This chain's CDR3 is CASSLTGQGARSTEAFF. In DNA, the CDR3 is TGTGCCAGCAGCCTTACCGGACAGGGGGCACGAAGCACTGAAGCTTTCTTT.

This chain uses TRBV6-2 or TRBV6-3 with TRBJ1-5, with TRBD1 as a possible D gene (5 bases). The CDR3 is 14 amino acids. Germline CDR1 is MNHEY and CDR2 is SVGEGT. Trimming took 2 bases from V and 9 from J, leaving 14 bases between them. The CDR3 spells CASSYGARVPPQHF. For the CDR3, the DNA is TGTGCCAGCAGTTACGGGGCCCGGGTTCCGCCCCAGCATTTT.

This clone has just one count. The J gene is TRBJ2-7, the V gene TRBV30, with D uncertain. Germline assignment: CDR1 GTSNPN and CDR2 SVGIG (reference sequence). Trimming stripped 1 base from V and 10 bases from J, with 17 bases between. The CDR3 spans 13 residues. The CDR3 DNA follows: TGTGCCTGGAGTGAGTCCCTCGGCAGGCCACAGTACTTC. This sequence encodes CAWSESLGRPQYF.